This TCR beta chain was sequenced in a study of cytomegalovirus exposure and HLA in healthy donors. Study-level findings and limits: Rates of TCR association differed by HLA locus in a later analysis, with DRB1 highest and HLA-C lowest. The authors listed around 150 TCR beta chains as cytomegalovirus-associated.

A remark on this clone: Its antigen is currently unknown. Additional DNA sequences in this sample encode the identical CDR3.

The germline gives CDR1 SGHRS, CDR2 YFSETQ. The CDR3 runs 14 residues. Trimming removed 0 bases from V and 4 bases from J, with 10 bases in between. Primers: 60 Vbeta forward and 13 Jbeta reverse. Measured with immunoSEQ multiplex PCR; TCRdb has only the in-frame clones, and not every one. The data show around 85,000 clones, 70% to 80% seen once. The rearrangement links TRBV5-1 to TRBJ1-1; D possibly corresponds to TRBD1 (6 bases). This receptor was identified in a man aged 25 to 45 in good health and CMV-seropositive. The material sequenced was PBMCs. The CDR3 sequence: CASSLDRGGTEAFF. DNA for the CDR3: TGCGCCAGCAGCTTGGATAGGGGGGGCACTGAAGCTTTCTTT.